Included here is one TCR beta chain sequence, with context. What it binds is not known. The data derive from a study of T cell responses to AZD1222 COVID-19 vaccine. Findings and caveats of the study: With dominance at 160-218 and 743-854, vaccine-associated CD4 TCRs spanned spike. Increased Spike-specific TCR breadth and depth were observed after two AZD1222 doses.

The ends were cut back, 1 base at V and 0 bases at J, with 10 bases in the middle. The CDR3 sequence is 16 residues long. Germline V gene sequence: CDR1 MDHEN, CDR2 SYDVKM. Produced via immunoSEQ multiplex PCR; TCRdb's table is partial and in-frame only. The sample includes more than 95,000 clones, approximately 87% seen only once; the top ten take roughly 2.5%. The source material was peripheral blood, sampled on day 0 of AZD1222 vaccination. This TCR was recovered from an adult in good health. The chain recombines TRBV28 with TRBJ1-5, with D perhaps matching TRBD1 (5 bases). The CDR3 nucleotides are TGTGCCAGCAGTTTATTGGGCAGGGTTAGCAATCAGCCCCAGCATTTT. It codes for CASSLLGRVSNQPQHF.